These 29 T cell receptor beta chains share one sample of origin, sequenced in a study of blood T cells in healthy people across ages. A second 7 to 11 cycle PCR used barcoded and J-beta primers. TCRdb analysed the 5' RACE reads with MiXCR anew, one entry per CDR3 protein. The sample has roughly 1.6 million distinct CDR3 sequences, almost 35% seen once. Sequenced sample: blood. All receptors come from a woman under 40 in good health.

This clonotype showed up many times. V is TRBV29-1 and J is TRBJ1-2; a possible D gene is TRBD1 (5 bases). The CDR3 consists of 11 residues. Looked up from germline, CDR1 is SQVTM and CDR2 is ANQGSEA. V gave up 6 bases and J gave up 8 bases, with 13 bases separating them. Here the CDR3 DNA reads TGCAGCGTCCGGGACCTGGACGGCTACACCTTC. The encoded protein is CSVRDLDGYTF.

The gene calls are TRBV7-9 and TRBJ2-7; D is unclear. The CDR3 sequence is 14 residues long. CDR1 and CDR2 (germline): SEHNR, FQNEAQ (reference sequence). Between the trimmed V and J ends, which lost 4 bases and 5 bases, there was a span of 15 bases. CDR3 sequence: CASSSPELSDEQYF. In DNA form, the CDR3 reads TGTGCCAGCAGCTCCCCGGAGCTTTCGGACGAGCAGTACTTC.

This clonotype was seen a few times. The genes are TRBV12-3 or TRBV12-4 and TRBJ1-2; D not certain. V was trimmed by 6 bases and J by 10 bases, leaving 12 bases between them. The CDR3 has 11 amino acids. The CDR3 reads CASSEATDYTF. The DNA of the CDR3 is TGTGCCAGCAGCGAGGCAACAGACTACACCTTC.

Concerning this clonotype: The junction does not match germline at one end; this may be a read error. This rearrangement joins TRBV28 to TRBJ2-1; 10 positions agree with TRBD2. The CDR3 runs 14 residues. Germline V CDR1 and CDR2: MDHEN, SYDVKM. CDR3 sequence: CACILAGDYNKQFF. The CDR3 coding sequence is TGTGCCTGTATTCTAGCGGGAGACTACAATAAGCAGTTCTTC.

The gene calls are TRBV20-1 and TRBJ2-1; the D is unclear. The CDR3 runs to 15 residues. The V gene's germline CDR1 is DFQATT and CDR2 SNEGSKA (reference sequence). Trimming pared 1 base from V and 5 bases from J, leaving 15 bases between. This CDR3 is CSARGLRLRHNEQFF. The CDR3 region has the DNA TGCAGTGCTAGAGGGTTGAGGTTAAGGCACAATGAGCAGTTCTTC.

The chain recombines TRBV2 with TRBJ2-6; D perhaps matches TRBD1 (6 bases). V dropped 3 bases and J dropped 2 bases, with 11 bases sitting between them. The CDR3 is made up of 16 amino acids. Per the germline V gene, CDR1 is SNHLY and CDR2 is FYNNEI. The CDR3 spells CASSDTGQTGANVLTF. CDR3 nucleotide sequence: TGTGCCAGCAGTGACACAGGACAGACTGGGGCCAACGTCCTGACTTTC.

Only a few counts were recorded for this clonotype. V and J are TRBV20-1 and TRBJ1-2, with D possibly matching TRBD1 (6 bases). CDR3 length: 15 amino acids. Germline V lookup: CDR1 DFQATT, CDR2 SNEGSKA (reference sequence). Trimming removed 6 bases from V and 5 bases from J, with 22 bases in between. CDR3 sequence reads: CSAMDYHRDSYGYTF. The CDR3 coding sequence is TGCAGTGCCATGGACTACCACAGGGATTCATATGGCTACACCTTC.

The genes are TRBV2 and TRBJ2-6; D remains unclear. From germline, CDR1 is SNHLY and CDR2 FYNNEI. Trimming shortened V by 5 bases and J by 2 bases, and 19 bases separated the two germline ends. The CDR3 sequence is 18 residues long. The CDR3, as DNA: TGTGCCAGCAGTCCTCTCTTTGGGCAGGTCGCTGGGGCCAACGTCCTGACTTTC. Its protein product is CASSPLFGQVAGANVLTF.

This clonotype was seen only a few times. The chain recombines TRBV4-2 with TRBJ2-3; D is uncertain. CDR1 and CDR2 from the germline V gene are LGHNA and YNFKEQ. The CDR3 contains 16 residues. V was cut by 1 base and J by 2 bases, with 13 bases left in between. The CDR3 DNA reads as TGTGCCAGCAGCCAAGGCGTACAGAAAGTCACAGATACGCAGTATTTT. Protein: CASSQGVQKVTDTQYF.

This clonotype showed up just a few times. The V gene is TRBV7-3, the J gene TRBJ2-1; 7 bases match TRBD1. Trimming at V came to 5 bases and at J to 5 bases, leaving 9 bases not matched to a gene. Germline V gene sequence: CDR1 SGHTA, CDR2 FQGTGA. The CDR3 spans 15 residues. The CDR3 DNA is TGTGCCAGCAGCAAAAACAGGGGCGGAAACAATGAGCAGTTCTTC. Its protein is CASSKNRGGNNEQFF.

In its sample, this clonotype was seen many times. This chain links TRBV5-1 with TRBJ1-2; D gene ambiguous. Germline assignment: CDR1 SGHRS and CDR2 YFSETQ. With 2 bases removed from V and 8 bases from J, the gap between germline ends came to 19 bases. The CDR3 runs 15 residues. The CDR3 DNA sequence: TGCGCCAGCAGCTTAGTCTACGAAACCCGTTGGGGCTACACCTTC. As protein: CASSLVYETRWGYTF.

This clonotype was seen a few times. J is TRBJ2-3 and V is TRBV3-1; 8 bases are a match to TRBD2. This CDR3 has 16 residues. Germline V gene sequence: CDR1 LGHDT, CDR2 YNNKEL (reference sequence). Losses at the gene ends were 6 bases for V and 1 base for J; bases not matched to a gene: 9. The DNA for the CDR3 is TGTGCCAGCAGTTCCGACTTGCGGGGGGGCACAGATACGCAGTATTTT. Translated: CASSSDLRGGTDTQYF.

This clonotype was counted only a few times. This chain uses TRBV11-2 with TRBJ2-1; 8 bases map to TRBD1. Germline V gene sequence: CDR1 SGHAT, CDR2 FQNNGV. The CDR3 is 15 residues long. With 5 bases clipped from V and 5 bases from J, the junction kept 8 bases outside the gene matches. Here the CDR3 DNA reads TGTGCCAGCAGCACACCTGTGGGACAGGACAATGAGCAGTTCTTC. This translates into CASSTPVGQDNEQFF.

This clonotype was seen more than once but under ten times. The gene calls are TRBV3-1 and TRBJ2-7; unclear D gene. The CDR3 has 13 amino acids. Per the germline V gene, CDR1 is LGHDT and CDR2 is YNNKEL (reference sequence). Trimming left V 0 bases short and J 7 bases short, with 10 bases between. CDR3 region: CASSQEGSLEQYF. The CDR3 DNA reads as TGTGCCAGCAGCCAAGAAGGGTCGCTTGAGCAGTACTTC.

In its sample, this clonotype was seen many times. Here the CDR3 reads CSVETSGGDYNEQFF. CDR3 nucleotides: TGCAGCGTTGAGACTAGCGGGGGGGATTACAATGAGCAGTTCTTC. This chain links TRBV29-1 with TRBJ2-1; 14 bases line up with TRBD2. V shed 3 bases and J 4 bases; nucleotides not matched to a gene: 2. Germline V gene lookup returns CDR1 SQVTM and CDR2 ANQGSEA. The CDR3 length is 15 residues.

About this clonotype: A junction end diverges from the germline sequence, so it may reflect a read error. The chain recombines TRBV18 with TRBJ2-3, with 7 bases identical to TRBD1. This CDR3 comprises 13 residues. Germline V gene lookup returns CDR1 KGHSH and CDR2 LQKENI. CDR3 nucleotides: TGTGCCAGCTCACAATCAGGGACAGATGCGCAGTATTTT. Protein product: CASSQSGTDAQYF.

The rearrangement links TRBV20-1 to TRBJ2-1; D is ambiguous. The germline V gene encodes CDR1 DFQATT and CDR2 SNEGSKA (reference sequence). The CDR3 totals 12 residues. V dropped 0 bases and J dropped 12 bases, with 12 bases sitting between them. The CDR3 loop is CSAREGTLGQFF. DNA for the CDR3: TGCAGTGCTAGAGAGGGAACCCTGGGGCAGTTCTTC.

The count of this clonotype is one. CDR3 amino acids: CASSLRRLAGDTQYF. In DNA form, the CDR3 reads TGTGCCAGCAGTTTACGTCGACTAGCGGGAGATACGCAGTATTTT. J is TRBJ2-3 and V is TRBV28; TRBD2 agrees at 10 bases. Germline assignment: CDR1 MDHEN and CDR2 SYDVKM. The CDR3 spans 15 residues. V lost 2 bases and J lost 5; bases outside the gene matches: 4.

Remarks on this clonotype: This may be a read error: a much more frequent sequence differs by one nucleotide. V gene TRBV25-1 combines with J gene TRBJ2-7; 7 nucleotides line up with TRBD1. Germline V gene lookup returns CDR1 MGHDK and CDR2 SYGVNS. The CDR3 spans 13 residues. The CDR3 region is CASSKGQSYGQYF. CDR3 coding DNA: TGTGCCAGCAGCAAGGGACAGTCCTACGGGCAGTACTTC.

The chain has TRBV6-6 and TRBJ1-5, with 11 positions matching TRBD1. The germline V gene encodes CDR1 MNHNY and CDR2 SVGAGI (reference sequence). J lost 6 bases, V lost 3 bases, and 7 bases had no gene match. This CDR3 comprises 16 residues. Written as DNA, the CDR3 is TGTGCCAGCAGTTATGGGATCGGGACAGGGGGTCAGCCCCAGCATTTT. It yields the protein CASSYGIGTGGQPQHF.

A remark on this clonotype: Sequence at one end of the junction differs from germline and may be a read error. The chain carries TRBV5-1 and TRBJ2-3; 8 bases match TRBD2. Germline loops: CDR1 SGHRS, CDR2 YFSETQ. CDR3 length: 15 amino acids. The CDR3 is CASSPLAGSTDTRYF. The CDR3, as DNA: TGCGCCAGCAGCCCCTTAGCGGGAAGCACAGATACGCGGTATTTT.

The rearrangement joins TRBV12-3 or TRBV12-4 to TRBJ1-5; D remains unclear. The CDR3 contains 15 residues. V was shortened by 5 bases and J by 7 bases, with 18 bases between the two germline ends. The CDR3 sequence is CASSPPHTPGQPQHF. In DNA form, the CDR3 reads TGTGCCAGCAGTCCACCTCACACACCTGGGCAGCCCCAGCATTTT.

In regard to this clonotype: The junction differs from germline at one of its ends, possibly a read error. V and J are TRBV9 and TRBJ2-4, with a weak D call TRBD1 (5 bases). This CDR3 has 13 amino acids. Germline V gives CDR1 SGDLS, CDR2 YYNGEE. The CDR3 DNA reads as TGTCCCAGCAGCGTAGCAGGCAGGGACATTCAGTACTTC. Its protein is CPSSVAGRDIQYF. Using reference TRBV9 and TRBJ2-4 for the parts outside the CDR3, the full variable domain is DSGVTQTPKHLITATGQRVTLRCSPRSGDLSVYWYQQSLDQGLQFLIQYYNGEERAKGNILERFSAQQFPDLHSELNLSSLELGDSALYFCPSSVAGRDIQYFGAGTRLSVL.

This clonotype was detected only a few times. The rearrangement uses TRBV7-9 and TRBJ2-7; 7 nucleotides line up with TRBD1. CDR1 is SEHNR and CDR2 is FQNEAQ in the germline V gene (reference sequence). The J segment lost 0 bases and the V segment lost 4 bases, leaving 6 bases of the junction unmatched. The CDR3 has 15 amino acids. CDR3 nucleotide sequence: TGTGCCAGCAGCTCCCCCCGGGACAGCTCCTACGAGCAGTACTTC. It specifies CASSSPRDSSYEQYF.

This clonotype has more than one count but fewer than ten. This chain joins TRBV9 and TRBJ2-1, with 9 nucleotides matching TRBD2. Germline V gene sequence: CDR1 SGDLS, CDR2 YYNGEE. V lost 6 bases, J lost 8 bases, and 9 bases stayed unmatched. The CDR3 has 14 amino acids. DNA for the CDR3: TGTGCCAGCACGGAGACTAGCGGATGGGATGAGCAGTTCTTC. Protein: CASTETSGWDEQFF.

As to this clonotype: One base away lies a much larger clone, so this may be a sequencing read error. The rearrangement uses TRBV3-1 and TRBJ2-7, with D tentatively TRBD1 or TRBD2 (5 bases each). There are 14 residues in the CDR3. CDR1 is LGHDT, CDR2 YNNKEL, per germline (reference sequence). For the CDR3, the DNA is TGTGCCAGCAGCCAACCCGGGACGTCCTGCGAGCAGTACTTC. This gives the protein CASSQPGTSCEQYF.

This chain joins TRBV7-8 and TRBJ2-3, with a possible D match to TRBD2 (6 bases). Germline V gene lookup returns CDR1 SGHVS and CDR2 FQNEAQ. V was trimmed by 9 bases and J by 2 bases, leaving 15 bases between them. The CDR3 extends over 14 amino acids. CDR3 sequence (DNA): TGTGCCAGTACCGTAGCGGAGAACACAGATACGCAGTATTTT. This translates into CASTVAENTDTQYF.

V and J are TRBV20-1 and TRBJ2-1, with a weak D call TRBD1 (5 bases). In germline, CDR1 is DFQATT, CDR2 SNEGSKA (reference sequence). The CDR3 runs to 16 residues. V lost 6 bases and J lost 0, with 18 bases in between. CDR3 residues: CSADPPGMSSYNEQFF. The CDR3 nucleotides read TGCAGTGCCGACCCGCCAGGGATGAGCTCCTACAATGAGCAGTTCTTC.

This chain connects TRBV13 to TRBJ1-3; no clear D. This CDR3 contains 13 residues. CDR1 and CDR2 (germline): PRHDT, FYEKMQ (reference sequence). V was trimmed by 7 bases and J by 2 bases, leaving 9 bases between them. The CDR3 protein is CASTKGAGNTIYF. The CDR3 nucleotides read TGTGCCAGCACGAAGGGAGCTGGAAACACCATATATTTT. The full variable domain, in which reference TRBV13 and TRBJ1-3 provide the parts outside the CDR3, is AAGVIQSPRHLIKEKRETATLKCYPIPRHDTVYWYQQGPGQDPQFLISFYEKMQSDKGSIPDRFSAQQFSDYHSELNMSSLELGDSALYFCASTKGAGNTIYFGEGSWLTVV.